This T cell receptor beta chain derives from a study of T cell repertoires in cytomegalovirus infection. In the study overall: Newly reported HLA-C-restricted and thoroughly characterized HLA-B-restricted CMV epitopes were employed. In public TCR beta signatures, there were indications of both CMV infection and matching HLA type.

Study-wide results and limits: Summed public TCR beta family frequency identified CMV carriers bearing the relevant HLA. Within the response measured ex vivo, HLA-C-restricted CMV-specific TCR beta clonotypes were dominant.

V was pared by 5 bases and J by 6 bases, with 18 bases between. The CDR3 is 15 residues long. Germline V CDR1 and CDR2: SGHVS, FQNEAQ. TCRdb re-called the reads through MiXCR, storing one row per CDR3 protein. The table shows roughly 990,000 distinct CDR3 sequences, with approximately 31% occurring only once. As regards this clonotype: Antigen specificity is unknown.

The gene calls are TRBV7-8 and TRBJ2-3, with D perhaps matching TRBD2 (7 bases). The sequencing used cultured CD8+ T cells from PBMCs, collected from culture after CMV antigen stimulation. The TCR sequence derives from a human donor in good health (CMV status not recorded). Some clones in this sample may be carry-over from other donors' samples. The DNA of the CDR3 is TGTGCCAGCAGCGGAGAGGGGGGGGGCCTGGATACGCAGTATTTT. It codes for CASSGEGGGLDTQYF.